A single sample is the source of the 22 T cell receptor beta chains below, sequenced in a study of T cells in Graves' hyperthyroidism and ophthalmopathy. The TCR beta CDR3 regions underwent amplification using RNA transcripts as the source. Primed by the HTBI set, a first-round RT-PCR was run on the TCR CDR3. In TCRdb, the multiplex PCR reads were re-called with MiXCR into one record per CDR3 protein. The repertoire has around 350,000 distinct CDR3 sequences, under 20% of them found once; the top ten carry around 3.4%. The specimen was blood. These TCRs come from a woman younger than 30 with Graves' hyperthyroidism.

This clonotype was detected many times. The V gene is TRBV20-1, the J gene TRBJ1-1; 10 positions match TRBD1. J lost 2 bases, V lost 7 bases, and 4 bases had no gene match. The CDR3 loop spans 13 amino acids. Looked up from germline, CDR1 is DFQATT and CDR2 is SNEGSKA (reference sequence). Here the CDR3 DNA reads TGCAGTGAGCAGACAGGGGGCAACACTGAAGCTTTCTTT. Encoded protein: CSEQTGGNTEAFF.

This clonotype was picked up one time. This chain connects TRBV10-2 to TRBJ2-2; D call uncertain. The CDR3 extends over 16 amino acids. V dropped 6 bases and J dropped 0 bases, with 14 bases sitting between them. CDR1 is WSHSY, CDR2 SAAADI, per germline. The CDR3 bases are TGCGCCAGCAGCAGCTTGGGTACGGCGAACACCGGGGAGCTGTTTTTT. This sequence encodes CASSSLGTANTGELFF.

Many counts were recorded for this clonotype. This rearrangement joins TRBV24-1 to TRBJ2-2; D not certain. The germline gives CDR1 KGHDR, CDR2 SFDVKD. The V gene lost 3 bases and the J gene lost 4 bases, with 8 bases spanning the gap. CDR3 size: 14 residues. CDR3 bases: TGTGCCACCAGTGATCCCAGACGCACCGGGGAGCTGTTTTTT. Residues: CATSDPRRTGELFF.

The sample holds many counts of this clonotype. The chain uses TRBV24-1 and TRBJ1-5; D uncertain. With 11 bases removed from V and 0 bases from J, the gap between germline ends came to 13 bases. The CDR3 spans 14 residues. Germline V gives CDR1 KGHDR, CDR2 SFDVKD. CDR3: CAIGGAYSNQPQHF. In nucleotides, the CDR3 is TGTGCCATCGGAGGAGCGTATAGCAATCAGCCCCAGCATTTT.

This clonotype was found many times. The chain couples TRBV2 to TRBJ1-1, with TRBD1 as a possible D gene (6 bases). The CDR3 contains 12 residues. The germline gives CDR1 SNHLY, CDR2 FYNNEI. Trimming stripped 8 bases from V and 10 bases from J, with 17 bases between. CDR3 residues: CASGGPRVRAFF. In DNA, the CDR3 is TGTGCCAGCGGGGGGCCGAGGGTTCGAGCTTTCTTT.

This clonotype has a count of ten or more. The CDR3 DNA reads as TGCAGTGCTAGGGCGGGGGTTCAGCCCCAGCATTTT. This encodes CSARAGVQPQHF. The chain joins TRBV20-1 to TRBJ1-5, with a possible D match to TRBD1 (5 bases). Germline V gives CDR1 DFQATT, CDR2 SNEGSKA (reference sequence). CDR3 length: 12 amino acids. The V end was cut by 3 bases, the J end by 6 bases, with 9 bases between.

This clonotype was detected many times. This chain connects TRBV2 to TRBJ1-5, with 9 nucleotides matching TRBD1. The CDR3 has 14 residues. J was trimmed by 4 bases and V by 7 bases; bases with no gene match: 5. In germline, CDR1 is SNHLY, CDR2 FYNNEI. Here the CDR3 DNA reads TGTGCCAGCAATCGAGGACAGGGGAATCAGCCCCAGCATTTT. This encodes CASNRGQGNQPQHF.

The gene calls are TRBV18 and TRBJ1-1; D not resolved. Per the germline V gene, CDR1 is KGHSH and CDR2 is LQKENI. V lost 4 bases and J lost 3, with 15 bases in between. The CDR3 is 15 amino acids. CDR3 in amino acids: CASSRFKALDTEAFF. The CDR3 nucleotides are TGTGCCAGCTCACGGTTTAAGGCTTTGGACACTGAAGCTTTCTTT.

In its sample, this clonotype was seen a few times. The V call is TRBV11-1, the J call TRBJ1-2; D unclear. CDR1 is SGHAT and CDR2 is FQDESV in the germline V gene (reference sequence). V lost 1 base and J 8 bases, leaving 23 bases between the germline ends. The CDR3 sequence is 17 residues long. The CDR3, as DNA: TGTGCCAGCAGCTTAGAAGAGGTGTGGATGAGGTCGAGGGGCTACACCTTC. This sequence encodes CASSLEEVWMRSRGYTF.

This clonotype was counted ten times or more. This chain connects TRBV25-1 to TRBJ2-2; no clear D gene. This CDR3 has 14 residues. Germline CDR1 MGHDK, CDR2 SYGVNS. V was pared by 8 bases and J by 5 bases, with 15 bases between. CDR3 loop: CASGHGWGTGELFF. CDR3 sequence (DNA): TGTGCCAGCGGGCACGGTTGGGGTACCGGGGAGCTGTTTTTT.

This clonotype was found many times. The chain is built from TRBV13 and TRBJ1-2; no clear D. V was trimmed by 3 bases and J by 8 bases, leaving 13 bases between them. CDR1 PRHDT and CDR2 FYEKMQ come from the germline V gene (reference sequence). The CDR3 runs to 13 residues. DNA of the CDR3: TGTGCCAGCAGCTTTTTCGGGGAGTGGGGCTACACCTTC. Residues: CASSFFGEWGYTF. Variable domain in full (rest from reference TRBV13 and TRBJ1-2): AAGVIQSPRHLIKEKRETATLKCYPIPRHDTVYWYQQGPGQDPQFLISFYEKMQSDKGSIPDRFSAQQFSDYHSELNMSSLELGDSALYFCASSFFGEWGYTFGSGTRLTVV.

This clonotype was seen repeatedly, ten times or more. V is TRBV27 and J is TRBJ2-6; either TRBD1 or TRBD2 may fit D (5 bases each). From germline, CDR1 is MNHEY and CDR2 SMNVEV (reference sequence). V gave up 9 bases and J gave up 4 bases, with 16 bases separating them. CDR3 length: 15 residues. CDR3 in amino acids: CASSSRGLGANVLTF. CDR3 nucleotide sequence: TGTGCCAGTTCTAGTCGGGGCTTGGGGGCCAACGTCCTGACTTTC. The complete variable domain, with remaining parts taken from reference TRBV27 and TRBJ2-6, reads EAQVTQNPRYLITVTGKKLTVTCSQNMNHEYMSWYRQDPGLGLRQIYYSMNVEVTDKGDVPEGYKVSRKEKRNFPLILESPSPNQTSLYFCASSSRGLGANVLTFGAGSRLTVL.

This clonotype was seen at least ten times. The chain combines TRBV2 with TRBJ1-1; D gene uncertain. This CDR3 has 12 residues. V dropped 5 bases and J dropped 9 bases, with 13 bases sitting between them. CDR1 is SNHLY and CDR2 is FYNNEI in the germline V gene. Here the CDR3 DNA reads TGTGCCAGCAGTTCACCTTACTCGCAAGCTTTCTTT. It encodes CASSSPYSQAFF.

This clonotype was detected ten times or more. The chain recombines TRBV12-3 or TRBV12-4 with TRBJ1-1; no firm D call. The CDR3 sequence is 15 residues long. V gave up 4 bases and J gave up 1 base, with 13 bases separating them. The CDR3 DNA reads TGTGCCAGCAGTTGGAGGGCCCCGACGAACACTGAAGCTTTCTTT. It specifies CASSWRAPTNTEAFF.

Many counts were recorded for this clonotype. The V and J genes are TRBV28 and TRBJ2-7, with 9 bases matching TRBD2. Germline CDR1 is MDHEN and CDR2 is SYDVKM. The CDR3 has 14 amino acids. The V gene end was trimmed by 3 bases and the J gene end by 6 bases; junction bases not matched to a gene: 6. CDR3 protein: CASSFALAGSEQYF. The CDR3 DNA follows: TGTGCCAGCAGTTTTGCGCTAGCGGGGAGCGAGCAGTACTTC.

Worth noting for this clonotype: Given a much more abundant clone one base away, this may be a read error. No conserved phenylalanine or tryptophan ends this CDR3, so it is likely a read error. The CDR3 nucleotides read TGCGCCAGCAGCCAACCCAGACAGGGGCCGAATGGCTACACCTAC. It encodes CASSQPRQGPNGYTY. The rearrangement links TRBV4-1 to TRBJ1-2; 8 bases align to TRBD1. Germline-derived CDR1 and CDR2 are MGHRA and YSYEKL. The CDR3 sequence is 15 residues long. V gave up 2 bases and J gave up 6 bases; unmatched junction bases: 8.

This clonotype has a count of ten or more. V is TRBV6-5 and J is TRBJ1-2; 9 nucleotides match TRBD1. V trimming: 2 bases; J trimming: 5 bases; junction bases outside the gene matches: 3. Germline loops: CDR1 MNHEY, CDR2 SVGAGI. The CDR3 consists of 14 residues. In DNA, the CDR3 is TGTGCCAGCAGTTACGGGACAGGGCTGTATGGCTACACCTTC. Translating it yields CASSYGTGLYGYTF.

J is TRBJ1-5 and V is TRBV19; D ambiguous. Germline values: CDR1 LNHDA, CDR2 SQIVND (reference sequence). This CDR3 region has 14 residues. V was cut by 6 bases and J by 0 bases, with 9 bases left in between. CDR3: CASRRRNSNQPQHF. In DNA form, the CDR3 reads TGTGCCAGTAGGCGACGGAATAGCAATCAGCCCCAGCATTTT.

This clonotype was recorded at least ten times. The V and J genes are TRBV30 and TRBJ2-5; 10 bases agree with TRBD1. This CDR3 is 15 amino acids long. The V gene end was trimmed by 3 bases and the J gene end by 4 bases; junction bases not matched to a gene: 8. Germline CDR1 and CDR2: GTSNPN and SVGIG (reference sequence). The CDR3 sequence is CAWRDRGHGRETQYF. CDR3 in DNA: TGTGCCTGGAGAGACAGGGGGCACGGGAGAGAGACCCAGTACTTC.

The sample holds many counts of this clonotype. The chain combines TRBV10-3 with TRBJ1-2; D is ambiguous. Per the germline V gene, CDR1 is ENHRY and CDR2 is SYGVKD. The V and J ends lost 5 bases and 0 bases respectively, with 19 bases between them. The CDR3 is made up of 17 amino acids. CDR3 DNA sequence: TGTGCCATCAGTCGGGGTGGGAATTCCGGGACTAACTATGGCTACACCTTC. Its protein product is CAISRGGNSGTNYGYTF.

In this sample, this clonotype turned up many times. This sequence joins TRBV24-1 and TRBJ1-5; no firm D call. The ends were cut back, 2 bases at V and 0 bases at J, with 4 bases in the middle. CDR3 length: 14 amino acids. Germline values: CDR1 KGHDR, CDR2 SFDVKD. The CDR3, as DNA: TGTGCCACCAGTGATTACCTTAGCAATCAGCCCCAGCATTTT. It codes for CATSDYLSNQPQHF.

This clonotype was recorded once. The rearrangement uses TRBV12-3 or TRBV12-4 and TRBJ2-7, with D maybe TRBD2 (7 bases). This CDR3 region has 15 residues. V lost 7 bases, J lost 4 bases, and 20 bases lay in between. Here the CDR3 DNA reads TGTGCCAGCACTCAGTCGGGGGGCAGGCGTTACGAGCAGTACTTC. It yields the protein CASTQSGGRRYEQYF.